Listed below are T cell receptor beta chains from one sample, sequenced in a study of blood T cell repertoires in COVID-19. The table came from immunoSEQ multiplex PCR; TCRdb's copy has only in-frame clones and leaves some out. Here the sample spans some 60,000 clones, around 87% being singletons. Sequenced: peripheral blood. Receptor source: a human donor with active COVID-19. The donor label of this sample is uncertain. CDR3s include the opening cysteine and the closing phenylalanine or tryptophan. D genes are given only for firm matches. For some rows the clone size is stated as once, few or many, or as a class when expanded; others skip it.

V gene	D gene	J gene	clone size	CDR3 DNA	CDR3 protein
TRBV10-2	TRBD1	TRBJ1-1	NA	TGCGCCAGCAGTGAGTCGGGACAGGGCGGTACTGAAGCTTTCTTT	CASSESGQGGTEAFF
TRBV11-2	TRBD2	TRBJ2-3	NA	TGTGCCAGCAGCTTAGGCATGCTAGCGGGGGAAACAGATACGCAGTATTTT	CASSLGMLAGETDTQYF
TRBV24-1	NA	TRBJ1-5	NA	TGTGCCACCAGTGATCCCCGGGACATACATCTACATAGCAATCAGCCCCAGCATTTT	CATSDPRDIHLHSNQPQHF
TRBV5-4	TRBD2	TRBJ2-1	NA	TGTGCCAGCAGCCGTACTAGCGGGGGGTACAATGAGCAGTTCTTC	CASSRTSGGYNEQFF
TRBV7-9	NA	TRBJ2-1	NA	TGTGCCAGCAGCTTAGGTATAAATGAGCAGTTCTTC	CASSLGINEQFF
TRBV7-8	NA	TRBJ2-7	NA	TGTGCCAGCAGCTTGATCGGGGGAAGCTCCTACGAGCAGTACTTC	CASSLIGGSSYEQYF
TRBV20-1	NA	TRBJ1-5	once	TGCAGTGCTAGTAAGATTTTCGGGGGGGGTCAGCCCCAGCATTTT	CSASKIFGGGQPQHF
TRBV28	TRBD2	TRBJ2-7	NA	TGTGCCAGCAGTTTAATGGCTAGCGGAAACTACGAGCAGTACTTC	CASSLMASGNYEQYF
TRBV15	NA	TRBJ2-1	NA	TGTGCCACCAGCAGAGGGGGGCTAGCGGACCCCTACAATGAGCAGTTCTTC	CATSRGGLADPYNEQFF
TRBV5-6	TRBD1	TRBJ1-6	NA	TGTGCCAGCAATGGACAGGGTGTGCCACCCCTCCACTTT	CASNGQGVPPLHF
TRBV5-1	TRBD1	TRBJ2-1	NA	TGCGCCAGCAGCCTCAGGACAGGGGGCGCAGTTGATGAGCAGTTCTTC	CASSLRTGGAVDEQFF
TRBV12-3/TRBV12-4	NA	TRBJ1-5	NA	TGTGCCAGCAGTCAATACGGTGGGCCCCAGCATTTT	CASSQYGGPQHF
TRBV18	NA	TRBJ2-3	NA	TGTGCCAGCTCCCAATCGTTACTAAGCACAGATACGCAGTATTTT	CASSQSLLSTDTQYF
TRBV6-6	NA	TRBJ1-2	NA	TGTGCCAGCAGTTGGGGCCCGCAGAGTGGCTACACCTTC	CASSWGPQSGYTF
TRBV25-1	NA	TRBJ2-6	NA	TGTGCCAGCAGTGAATCGGGAGGGGCCAACGTCCTGACTTTC	CASSESGGANVLTF
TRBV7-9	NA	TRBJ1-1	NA	TGTGCCAGCAGCCCAGGGGTGGGGACTGAAGCTTTCTTT	CASSPGVGTEAFF
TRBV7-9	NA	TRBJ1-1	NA	TGTGCCAGCAGCTTAGCGCCCTTGGGCAGGGTAGGGAACACTGAAGCTTTCTTT	CASSLAPLGRVGNTEAFF
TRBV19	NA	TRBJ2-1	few	TGTGCCAGTAACCTGGGGGGATCCTACAATGAGCAGTTCTTC	CASNLGGSYNEQFF
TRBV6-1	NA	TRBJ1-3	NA	TGTGCCAGCAGTGAAATGTGGAGCTCTGGAAACACCATATATTTT	CASSEMWSSGNTIYF
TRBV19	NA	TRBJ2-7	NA	TGTGCCAGTAGTATAGTGGGGGGTTCCTACGAGCAGTACTTC	CASSIVGGSYEQYF
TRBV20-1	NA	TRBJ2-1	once	TGCAGTGCTTCCTATTACAATGAGCAGTTCTTC	CSASYYNEQFF
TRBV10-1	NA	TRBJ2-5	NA	TGCGCCAGCAGTGAGTCTGGCAGTGAGACCCAGTACTTC	CASSESGSETQYF
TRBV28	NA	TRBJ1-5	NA	TGTGCCAGCAGTCCGGGAGGAAGCAATCAGCCCCAGCATTTT	CASSPGGSNQPQHF
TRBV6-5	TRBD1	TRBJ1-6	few	TGTGCCAGCAGTCGACAGGGGGTAAATAATTCACCCCTCCACTTT	CASSRQGVNNSPLHF
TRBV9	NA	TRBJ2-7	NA	TGTGCCAGCAGCCCAGGGGGAGGATCCTACGAGCAGTACTTC	CASSPGGGSYEQYF
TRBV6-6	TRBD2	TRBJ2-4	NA	TGTGCCAGCAGTTACTCCGGGGGGGGGAACATTCAGTACTTC	CASSYSGGGNIQYF
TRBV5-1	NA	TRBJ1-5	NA	TGCGCCAGCAGCTTGGTTCCGGGTAGCAATCAGCCCCAGCATTTT	CASSLVPGSNQPQHF
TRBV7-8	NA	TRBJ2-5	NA	TGTGCCAGCAGCGCATCAGGGGTGGAGACCCAGTACTTC	CASSASGVETQYF
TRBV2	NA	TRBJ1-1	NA	TGTGCCAGCAGAGGCAGGGCCACTGAAGCTTTCTTT	CASRGRATEAFF
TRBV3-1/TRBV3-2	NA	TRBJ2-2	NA	TGTGCCAGCAGCCAAGTTTTACAGGTCAACACCGGGGAGCTGTTTTTT	CASSQVLQVNTGELFF
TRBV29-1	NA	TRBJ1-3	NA	TGCAGCGTTGTCAGCTCTGGAAACACCATATATTTT	CSVVSSGNTIYF
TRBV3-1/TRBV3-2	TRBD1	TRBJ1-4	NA	TGTGCCAGCAGCCAAGAAAGACAGGGGGCAGAGGGTGAAAAACTGTTTTTT	CASSQERQGAEGEKLFF
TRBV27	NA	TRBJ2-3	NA	TGTGCCAGCAGTACCCTGGACAGTTTGGATACGCAGTATTTT	CASSTLDSLDTQYF
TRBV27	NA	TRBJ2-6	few	TGTGCCAGCCCCAGGGACATGCGCGTTTCTGGGGCCAACGTCCTGACTTTC	CASPRDMRVSGANVLTF
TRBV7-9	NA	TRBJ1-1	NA	TGTGCCAGCAGCTTAGGTCAGGGGACCACTGAAGCTTTCTTT	CASSLGQGTTEAFF
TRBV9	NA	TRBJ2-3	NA	TGTGCCAGCAGCGTAGGGGTTAGCGGTAGCACAGATACGCAGTATTTT	CASSVGVSGSTDTQYF